Sequencing of this T cell receptor (beta chain) was carried out in a study of T cells of healthy individuals. In TCRdb, the 5' RACE reads were re-called with MiXCR into one record per CDR3 protein. The sample lists 53,000 or so distinct CDR3 sequences, roughly 14% occurring once. This clonotype was detected many times. Trimming took off 2 bases at V and 3 bases at J, with 14 bases between the two ends. Germline V gene lookup returns CDR1 MGHRA and CDR2 YSYEKL. The CDR3 length is 15 residues. The TCR comes from a human donor in good health. V is TRBV4-1 and J is TRBJ2-7; D perhaps matches TRBD2 (6 bases). The DNA of the CDR3 is TGCGCCAGCAGCCAACAAGCGGGCGGATTCTACGAGCAGTACTTC. Its protein product is CASSQQAGGFYEQYF.